The T cell receptor (beta chain) described here comes from a study of shared clonotypes between healthy human individuals. The protocol was immunoSEQ multiplex PCR, while the TCRdb copy is restricted to in-frame clones and leaves out a portion. Of some 690,000 clones in the sample, less than 95% were seen once. The CDR3 length is 15 residues. CDR1 is SGHVS and CDR2 is FQNEAQ in the germline V gene. Trimming shortened V by 1 base and J by 6 bases, and 14 bases separated the two germline ends. Sequenced input: memory CD8+ T cells from PBMCs. Subset: CD45RO+ cells pooled with CCR7-negative TemRA cells. This receptor was obtained from a man between 18 and 35 years old in good health. Some clones in this sample may be carry-over from other donors' samples. The chain combines TRBV7-8 with TRBJ2-3; TRBD1 is a possible D gene (5 bases). CDR3 DNA: TGTGCCAGCAGCTTAGGGGCCGCTCCAGGGGATACGCAGTATTTT. It specifies CASSLGAAPGDTQYF. The full variable domain, its missing parts supplied by reference TRBV7-8 and TRBJ2-3, is GAGVSQSPRYKVAKRGQDVALRCDPISGHVSLFWYQQALGQGPEFLTYFQNEAQLDKSGLPSDRFFAERPEGSVSTLKIQRTQQEDSAVYLCASSLGAAPGDTQYFGPGTRLTVL.